A single sample gave rise to the 23 T cell receptor beta chains below, sequenced in a study of blood T cell repertoires in COVID-19. Profiling relied on immunoSEQ multiplex PCR, and the TCRdb table lists in-frame clones only, not all of them. The data show about 63,000 clones, 70% to 90% seen once. The sample taken for sequencing was peripheral blood. The receptors were gathered from a man in his 60s with COVID-19, enrolled during active disease.

CDR3 nucleotide sequence: TGTGCCAGTAGCCCAGGGGGCTATGGCTACACCTTC. It specifies CASSPGGYGYTF. The chain recombines TRBV19 with TRBJ1-2, with TRBD1 matching 7 bases. Per germline, CDR1 LNHDA and CDR2 SQIVND (reference sequence). V shed 6 bases and J 4 bases; nucleotides not matched to a gene: 2. The length of the CDR3 is 12 residues.

The chain uses TRBV5-1 and TRBJ2-7; 7 nucleotides match TRBD2. CDR1 and CDR2 (germline): SGHRS, YFSETQ. J gave up 0 bases and V 4 bases, and 13 bases lay outside the gene matches. The CDR3 extends over 17 amino acids. Written as DNA, the CDR3 is TGCGCCAGCAGCATTCGAACTAGCGTCCAAAGCTCCTACGAGCAGTACTTC. Amino acid sequence: CASSIRTSVQSSYEQYF.

This clone was seen a handful of times. The CDR3 DNA is TGTGCCAGCAGCACAGGGACAAGTGGCTACACCTTC. The encoded protein is CASSTGTSGYTF. This sequence joins TRBV12-3 or TRBV12-4 and TRBJ1-2; D may be TRBD1 (6 bases). CDR3 length: 12 amino acids. The V and J ends lost 6 bases and 7 bases respectively, with 12 bases between them.

This chain connects TRBV6-1 to TRBJ2-1, with 11 nucleotides matching TRBD1. J gave up 9 bases and V 4 bases, and 11 bases lay outside the gene matches. This CDR3 is 16 amino acids long. Germline lookup yields CDR1 MNHNS and CDR2 SASEGT. This CDR3 reads CASSGRRDRGTSEQFF. CDR3 nucleotides: TGTGCCAGCAGTGGGAGGCGGGACAGGGGGACCAGTGAGCAGTTCTTC.

The V call is TRBV7-3, the J call TRBJ1-1, with 9 bases lining up with TRBD1. CDR3 length equals 15 residues. Germline values: CDR1 SGHTA, CDR2 FQGTGA. V lost 5 bases, J lost 3 bases, and 7 bases stayed unmatched. Here the CDR3 DNA reads TGTGCCAGCAGCACGGGGACAGGGAGGGACACTGAAGCTTTCTTT. Translation gives CASSTGTGRDTEAFF.

The chain couples TRBV4-3 to TRBJ1-4, with D maybe TRBD1 (5 bases). CDR1 and CDR2 (germline): LGHNA, YSLEER. The CDR3 has 14 amino acids. V lost 6 bases, J lost 7 bases, and 15 bases lay in between. CDR3 nucleotide sequence: TGCGCCAGCAGACGTTCCGGGGGGGGTGAAAAACTGTTTTTT. Protein: CASRRSGGGEKLFF.

The chain joins TRBV21-1 to TRBJ1-1. TRBV21-1 is flagged as a pseudogene. This CDR3 spans 19 amino acids. The CDR3 loop is CASSKGGWPKPQSGPEAFF. CDR3 bases: TGTGCCAGCAGCAAAGGTGGCTGGCCGAAACCCCAAAGCGGGCCTGAAGCTTTCTTT.

This clone has a handful of counts. The V gene is TRBV6-5, the J gene TRBJ2-2; D call uncertain. CDR3 length equals 14 residues. Looked up from germline, CDR1 is MNHEY and CDR2 is SVGAGI. V was clipped by 1 base and J by 6 bases, with 9 bases between them. The chain's CDR3 is CASSYYRLSGELFF. CDR3 DNA: TGTGCCAGCAGTTACTATCGTCTTTCCGGGGAGCTGTTTTTT.

The rearrangement links TRBV5-5 to TRBJ1-6; unclear D gene. The V end lost 0 bases, the J end lost 3 bases, and 10 bases lay between the germline ends. The CDR3 sequence is 16 residues long. Germline CDR1 is SGHKS and CDR2 is YYEKEE (reference sequence). The CDR3 DNA reads as TGTGCCAGCAGCTTGGCCTCACAGCTCTATAATTCACCCCTCCACTTT. This encodes CASSLASQLYNSPLHF.

This chain connects TRBV27 to TRBJ1-6; 8 bases align to TRBD1. After removal of 7 bases from V and 8 bases from J, the junction contained 10 bases not matched to a gene. The CDR3 is made up of 15 amino acids. Germline V gene lookup returns CDR1 MNHEY and CDR2 SMNVEV (reference sequence). CDR3 protein: CASTFGQGTYSPLHF. The CDR3 DNA is TGTGCCAGCACTTTCGGACAGGGCACTTATTCACCCCTCCACTTT.

In DNA, the CDR3 is TGTGCTAGTGGCCAGGGGCCAGGAACGATGGCTTTCTTT. Encoded protein: CASGQGPGTMAFF. This chain links TRBV12-5 with TRBJ1-1; D is perhaps TRBD1 (6 bases). CDR1 is LGHNT, CDR2 FRNRAP, per germline. This CDR3 spans 13 amino acids. The V end was cut by 6 bases, the J end by 11 bases, with 19 bases between. The complete variable domain, with remaining parts taken from reference TRBV12-5 and TRBJ1-1, reads DARVTQTPRHKVTEMGQEVTMRCQPILGHNTVFWYRQTMMQGLELLAYFRNRAPLDDSGMPKDRFSAEMPDATLATLKIQPSEPRDSAVYFCASGQGPGTMAFFGQGTRLTVV.

The V gene is TRBV7-9, the J gene TRBJ2-7; D is unclear. CDR3 size: 15 residues. Trimming left V 4 bases short and J 5 bases short, with 18 bases between. Per germline, CDR1 SEHNR and CDR2 FQNEAQ (reference sequence). The CDR3 nucleotides read TGTGCCAGCAGCTCAGAGTTAGCAAAGGTCGACGAGCAGTACTTC. This gives the protein CASSSELAKVDEQYF.

This chain connects TRBV5-5 to TRBJ2-7, with 8 bases fitting TRBD1. The CDR3 extends over 15 amino acids. Per germline, CDR1 SGHKS and CDR2 YYEKEE (reference sequence). With 1 base clipped from V and 2 bases from J, the junction kept 5 bases outside the gene matches. DNA of the CDR3: TGTGCCAGCAGCTTGTCGGGACAGGCCGCCTACGAGCAGTACTTC. Translation: CASSLSGQAAYEQYF.

This rearrangement joins TRBV5-1 to TRBJ2-7; 7 bases fit TRBD2. Germline CDR1 is SGHRS and CDR2 is YFSETQ. This CDR3 region has 11 residues. Trimming at V came to 6 bases and at J to 6 bases, leaving 3 bases not matched to a gene. This chain's CDR3 is CASTGGVEQYF. The CDR3 DNA follows: TGCGCCAGCACGGGGGGAGTCGAGCAGTACTTC.

The chain links TRBV9 to TRBJ2-7, with D perhaps TRBD2 (6 bases). With 3 bases removed from V and 1 base from J, the gap between germline ends came to 17 bases. The germline gives CDR1 SGDLS, CDR2 YYNGEE. The CDR3 consists of 16 residues. This chain's CDR3 is CASSARGDGRSYEQYF. Written as DNA, the CDR3 is TGTGCCAGCAGCGCCCGCGGGGATGGAAGGTCCTACGAGCAGTACTTC.

The chain carries TRBV24-1 and TRBJ1-4, with 9 bases aligning to TRBD1. V dropped 4 bases and J dropped 7; count of bases not matched to a gene: 9. The CDR3 spans 16 residues. Germline CDR1 and CDR2: KGHDR and SFDVKD. CDR3 DNA: TGTGCCACCAGTGAGGGGGGACAGGGAAAAGCTGAAAAACTGTTTTTT. Its translation is CATSEGGQGKAEKLFF.

This clone was observed a handful of times. The chain has TRBV9 and TRBJ1-2, with 9 bases that match TRBD1. The CDR3 is made up of 16 amino acids. Germline loops: CDR1 SGDLS, CDR2 YYNGEE. Trimming removed 0 bases from V and 6 bases from J; junction bases left unmatched: 9. The CDR3, as DNA: TGTGCCAGCAGCGTAGCTACGGGACAGGGAGTTAATGGCTACACCTTC. Translating it yields CASSVATGQGVNGYTF.

The CDR3 loop is CASSLVGSSYEQYF. CDR3 bases: TGTGCCAGCAGCTTGGTGGGGAGCTCCTACGAGCAGTACTTC. The chain recombines TRBV5-6 with TRBJ2-7; D may be TRBD2 (5 bases). The CDR3 has 14 residues. V gave up 0 bases and J gave up 0 bases, with 7 bases separating them. CDR1 is SGHDT, CDR2 YYEEEE, per germline.

The chain uses TRBV21-1 and TRBJ2-7; TRBD2, the table's D call, was not compared with the DNA. TRBV21-1 is deemed a pseudogene. The CDR3 has 14 amino acids. This CDR3 reads CASSFPFPFYEQYF. In DNA, the CDR3 is TGTGCCAGCAGCTTCCCGTTCCCCTTCTACGAGCAGTACTTC.

V and J are TRBV29-1 and TRBJ2-2, with 9 bases that match TRBD1. CDR3 length: 14 residues. Trimming at V came to 7 bases and at J to 4 bases, leaving 7 bases not matched to a gene. CDR1 SQVTM and CDR2 ANQGSEA come from the germline V gene. The CDR3 loop is CSGLRTGATGELFF. CDR3 DNA sequence: TGCAGCGGTCTCCGGACAGGGGCCACCGGGGAGCTGTTTTTT.

The CDR3 loop is CASAPRPDRGNSPLHF. The CDR3 DNA reads as TGCGCCAGCGCCCCCCGACCCGACAGGGGGAATTCACCCCTCCACTTT. V gene TRBV5-1 combines with J gene TRBJ1-6; 9 positions agree with TRBD1. The CDR3 length is 16 residues. V shed 7 bases, J shed 7 bases, and the junction held 12 bases outside the gene matches. Germline V gene data show CDR1 as SGHRS and CDR2 as YFSETQ.

The chain joins TRBV18 to TRBJ2-6; possible D gene TRBD1, 5 bases. The CDR3 consists of 14 residues. Trimming took off 6 bases at V and 2 bases at J, with 8 bases between the two ends. Germline lookup yields CDR1 KGHSH and CDR2 LQKENI. The CDR3 DNA reads as TGTGCCAGCTCCCAGGGCGCTGGGGCCAACGTCCTGACTTTC. Translating it yields CASSQGAGANVLTF.

V is TRBV10-3 and J is TRBJ2-2; D not certain. The CDR3 spans 12 residues. Trimming removed 4 bases at V and 7 bases at J, with 7 bases between. Germline assignment: CDR1 ENHRY and CDR2 SYGVKD. The CDR3 region is CAISGLSGELFF. In nucleotides, the CDR3 is TGTGCCATCAGTGGATTGAGCGGGGAGCTGTTTTTT.